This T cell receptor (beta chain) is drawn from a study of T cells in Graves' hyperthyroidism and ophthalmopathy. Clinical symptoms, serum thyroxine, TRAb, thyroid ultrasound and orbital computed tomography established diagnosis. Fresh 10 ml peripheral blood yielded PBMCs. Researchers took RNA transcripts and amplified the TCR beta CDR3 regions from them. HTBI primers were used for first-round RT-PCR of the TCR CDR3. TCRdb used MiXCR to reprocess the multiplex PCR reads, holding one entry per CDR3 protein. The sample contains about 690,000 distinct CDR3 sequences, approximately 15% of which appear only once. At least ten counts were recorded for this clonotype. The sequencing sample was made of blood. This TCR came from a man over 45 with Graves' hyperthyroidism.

This CDR3 reads CASSYGSGDQPQHF. As DNA, the CDR3 is TGTGCCAGCAGTTACGGGTCAGGGGATCAGCCCCAGCATTTT. The V and J genes are TRBV6-5 and TRBJ1-5; D is perhaps TRBD1 (6 bases). The germline CDR1 and CDR2 sequences are MNHEY and SVGAGI. V was cut by 2 bases and J by 5 bases, with 10 bases left in between. The CDR3 runs to 14 residues.